This record concerns one TCR beta chain sequence. No cognate antigen has been identified for it. Per-nucleotide qualities are absent, and no much larger clonotype sits a single base away. Each collaborating institution followed its own protocols to collect whole blood in K2EDTA tubes. For TCRbeta analysis, collaborators shipped samples in one of three forms: frozen whole blood, isolated PBMCs, or DNA extracted from either of those sample types. CDR1 and CDR2 are drawn from the germline V gene: KGHSH, LQKENI. Counted from cysteine to phenylalanine, this CDR3 has 12 amino acids. Only the CDR3 DNA is retained, 36 bases long and in frame from the first base. The V and J ends are trimmed by 1 base and 10 bases, leaving 11 bases between them. TCRbeta CDR3 regions were amplified from genomic DNA by means of the immunoSEQ Assay, a bias-controlled multiplex PCR. On the study's bioinformatics: Within the assay, amplification of reference gene primers was used to estimate how many nucleated cells each sample contained. Sequence reads were collapsed and filtered to measure the absolute abundance of every unique TCRbeta CDR3 rearrangement. Productive Simpson clonality was computed per sample as the square root of Simpson's diversity index over productive rearrangements. TCRdb provides this immuneACCESS table in a form limited to in-frame rearrangements. Some clones are lacking; in checked studies, under half of them reflect an unresolved V gene, and why the rest are absent is not known. From that table come the V and J calls and clone size; the DNA was used to work out D and trimming. The sample includes 120,000 to 150,000 clones, with about 85% observed a single time. Of the sample, roughly 2.9% is held by the ten largest clones.

The data were obtained in a study of blood T cell repertoires in COVID-19 (dated by TCRdb to about 2020). Background for the entire study: Samples from collaborators originated in the United States, Italy and Spain and spanned both the acute and convalescent phases of COVID-19. Subjects who had been exposed to COVID-19, were actively infected with it, or had recovered from it provided the deeply sampled blood TCRbeta repertoires that made up the dataset. The samples were drawn from two sources: the first 160 participants of the ongoing ImmuneRACE study, and over 950 subjects contributed by 6 global collaborators. The repertoires were released in a freely available public database intended as a resource for research on the immune response to SARS-CoV-2. Where HLA class I and class II types were available, the types were taken from metadata supplied by the sample provider, not from assay-based typing. The material from the prospective study consisted of cDNA or gDNA derived from T cells, B-cell-depleted T cells, or PBMCs. Nearly every sample came with metadata listing a de-identified subject ID, COVID-19 status, age in years and sex.

On the study overall, not on this receptor specifically: How much clinical and demographic metadata was included differed by source and by participant, and the metadata was provided uncurated.

In this chain, TRBV18 is recombined with TRBJ2-7, with TRBD2 tentatively as D gene (5 bases match). This TCR was sampled from a woman between 40 and 50 years old with active or convalescent COVID-19. Sample: peripheral blood. The CDR3 protein is CASSPRGESQYF. The nucleotide sequence is TGTGCCAGCTCACCACGGGGAGAAAGCCAGTACTTC.